Detailed here is one TCR beta chain. Sequencing used immunoSEQ multiplex PCR; TCRdb keeps in-frame clones, though not all of them. In the table there are about 54,000 clones, about nine tenths of which are singletons. The data originate from a study of blood T cell repertoires in COVID-19. Whole-study context: T cells, B-cell-depleted T cells, or PBMCs supplied cDNA or gDNA.

CDR1 is LGHNA and CDR2 is YNFKEQ in the germline V gene. The trim removed 0 bases at V and 7 bases at J, leaving 11 bases unmatched. The CDR3 spans 18 residues. Sample: peripheral blood. The chain employs TRBV4-2 and TRBJ2-4; TRBD2 aligns across 11 bases. The origin of this receptor is a human donor in a cohort sampled during active COVID-19. CDR3 bases: TGTGCCAGCAGCCAAGATCTCTTAGCGGGGGGGCCAACGAACATTCAGTACTTC. As protein: CASSQDLLAGGPTNIQYF.